This TCR beta chain comes out of a study of blood T cell repertoires in COVID-19. Study information: There were acute and convalescent COVID-19 samples, and they came from the United States, Italy and Spain. T cells, B-cell-depleted T cells, or PBMCs supplied cDNA or gDNA.

Participant-reported clinical history was the basis for cohort assignment. Cohort 3 recovered donors had two negative PCRs, clearance, or symptom resolution. Measured with immunoSEQ multiplex PCR; TCRdb has only the in-frame clones, and not every one. In the table there are fewer than 500,000 clones, around 87% of which are singletons. This clone came up once. The CDR3 contains 17 residues. Trimming removed 5 bases from V and 4 bases from J; junction bases left unmatched: 14. Germline-derived CDR1 and CDR2 are KGHSH and LQKENI. The sequenced sample was PBMCs or T cells enriched from blood (not recorded which). V usage is TRBV18 and J usage is TRBJ2-1; 7 bases are shared with TRBD1. This TCR was sampled from a man aged 25 to 40 who had recovered from COVID-19. In DNA, the CDR3 is TGTGCCAGCTCAGGGGCCCCCACAGGGGTCGATTACAATGAGCAGTTCTTC. Amino acid sequence: CASSGAPTGVDYNEQFF.